This paragraph reports one TCR beta chain. This clonotype came up many times. Its specific antigen is unknown. Per-nucleotide qualities are absent, and no much larger clonotype sits a single base away. Donors were a few dozen systemically healthy Caucasian individuals from Russia aged roughly 6 to 90 years. Around 10 milliliters of peripheral blood were drawn from each donor into EDTA-treated Vacutainer tubes. PBMCs were isolated by Ficoll-Paque density-gradient centrifugation, with at least 7 million obtained per sample. Trizol reagent was used to extract total RNA from the PBMCs, yielding at least 5.5 micrograms per sample. For every donor, flow cytometry on a PBMC aliquot measured the percentage of naive CD45RAhigh/CD27high T cells. The source of the sample is a study of blood T cells in healthy people across ages (dated by TCRdb to between 2015 and 2016). For context, the study as a whole: In model experiments, template switching captured about one uniquely barcoded TCR beta cDNA molecule for every two T cells. To avoid experimental bias, donors of different ages were randomly spread across the sequencing lanes. Using deep sequencing normalized with unique cDNA molecular identifiers, the study measured how TCR beta repertoire diversity changes with age. The study analyzed two additional independent replicas of 1 million unique cDNA reads from the same blood draw for two donors, one aged 18 to 30 and one aged 80 or older. Donors were grouped into four age groups: young (average approximately 16 years), middle-aged (under 40), aged (approximately 67) and long-lived (just over 80). Results the study describes overall, beyond this receptor: Compared with the aged group, the long-lived group had more naive CD4+ T cells, fewer expanded clones and increased TCR diversity, a pattern suggesting age selection. Estimates of total diversity based on one million sequenced T cells were considered lower bounds and underestimates. As age increased, observed TCR beta diversity per million T cells dropped in a roughly linear way, and a significant reduction was already evident by age 40. A strong correlation was found between observed TCR beta diversity and the percentage of naive T cells measured by flow cytometry. Since profiling was done on bulk unsorted PBMCs, naive and antigen-experienced compartments could not be conclusively compared. The CMV infection status of donors was not known, potentially confounding age-related changes in expanded clonotypes.

The receptor library was made with 5' RACE. Sequencer: Illumina HiSeq 2500. A second 7 to 11 cycle PCR used a sample-barcoded 5' primer and a J-beta primer mix. A template-switch 5' adaptor carrying 12 random nucleotides introduced a unique molecular identifier onto each TCR beta cDNA molecule. Each sample yielded at least 3 million CDR3-containing paired-end reads. First-strand cDNA was synthesized from all RNA with the Mint cDNA synthesis kit, primed by a TRBC-specific oligonucleotide. All cDNA was treated with uracil-DNA glycosylase and then went through a first 18-cycle PCR with the universal primers M1SS and BC2_uni_R. The study's processing was this. Each sample was normalized by randomly selecting 1 million high-quality reads, each carrying a distinct molecular identifier. Reads with shared molecular identifiers were discarded instead of being binned into consensus sequences. MiTCR, with a Q25 quality threshold and the strictest error-elimination algorithm, was used for CDR3 identification, clonotype clustering and error correction. Lower-bound total TCR beta diversity was estimated with a nonparametric unseen species model using Euler transformation. TCRdb cleaned the public reads at Q25 with fastp, built clones with MiXCR and kept in-frame beta chains. Rows are unified per CDR3 protein, each entry keeping the most common DNA and genes. The V and J calls, along with clone size, are taken from TCRdb and not from the paper's own processing. Here the sample has hundreds of thousands of distinct CDR3 sequences; around 30% occur a single time. 17% of the sample is held by the ten biggest clonotypes.

From the cysteine through the phenylalanine, the CDR3 covers 16 amino acids. Only CDR3 DNA is held: 48 bases, read in frame from base 1. V loses 4 bases of germline sequence and J loses 4 bases, and the interval between the two ends is 20 bases. The germline V gene encodes CDR1 DFQATT and CDR2 SNEGSKA (reference sequence). The sequencing sample was made of blood. The sequence was obtained from a woman over 75 in good health. The chain is encoded by TRBV20-1 joined to TRBJ2-1; the D gene is perhaps TRBD1, from 5 matching bases. CDR3 region: CSAITTDSPVYNEQFF. The DNA sequence reads TGCAGTGCTATAACCACCGACAGTCCGGTATACAATGAGCAGTTCTTC.